The 26 T cell receptor beta chains below come from one sample, sequenced in a study of human T cells and chemical hapten exposure. Specified time point: patch test 2, 6 weeks after DPC sensitization. Treatment noted: therapeutic diphenylcyclopropenone sensitization with weekly scalp DPC. TCRdb ran MiXCR on the RACE reads and lists one entry per CDR3 protein. The table shows around 50,000 distinct CDR3 sequences, with over 9.5% occurring only once. The specimen comprised whole blood, sampled in connection with sensitization to the hapten diphenylcyclopropenone (DPC). The receptors were sampled from a woman aged 50 to 65 with alopecia areata. Some clones in this sample may be carry-over from other donors' samples.

This clonotype has a handful of counts. CDR3 in DNA: TGCAGCGTCGTAGCGGGATCCTACAATGAGCAGTTCTTC. This gives the protein CSVVAGSYNEQFF. The chain links TRBV29-1 to TRBJ2-1; 8 positions agree with TRBD2. CDR1 SQVTM and CDR2 ANQGSEA come from the germline V gene. V lost 6 bases, J lost 1 base, and 2 bases stayed unmatched. This CDR3 comprises 13 residues.

The V gene is TRBV18, the J gene TRBJ1-2; a possible D gene is TRBD1 (5 bases). CDR1 KGHSH and CDR2 LQKENI come from the germline V gene. V shed 3 bases and J shed 6 bases, with 14 bases lying between them. The CDR3 is made up of 14 amino acids. CDR3 nucleotide sequence: TGTGCCAGCTCACCCAGAAGCGAGGGGCATGGCTACACCTTC. Its protein is CASSPRSEGHGYTF.

This rearrangement joins TRBV28 to TRBJ1-4, with D possibly TRBD1 on 6 matching bases. The CDR3 is made up of 15 amino acids. Looked up from germline, CDR1 is MDHEN and CDR2 is SYDVKM. V was cut by 7 bases and J by 1 base, with 13 bases left in between. CDR3 loop: CASTPQGGTNEKLFF. The DNA of the CDR3 is TGTGCCAGCACCCCACAGGGAGGAACTAATGAAAAACTGTTTTTT.

This clonotype was counted at least ten times. This rearrangement joins TRBV18 to TRBJ1-6; D gene unclear. CDR1 is KGHSH, CDR2 LQKENI, per germline. V dropped 2 bases and J dropped 2 bases, with 7 bases sitting between them. CDR3 size: 15 residues. This chain's CDR3 is CASSPWTPYNSPLHF. CDR3 in DNA: TGTGCCAGCTCACCATGGACCCCCTATAATTCACCCCTCCACTTT.

This clonotype was picked up many times. The rearrangement joins TRBV6-4 to TRBJ1-1; the D is unclear. This CDR3 has 14 amino acids. Germline loops: CDR1 MRHNA, CDR2 SNTAGT. Trimming removed 4 bases from V and 0 bases from J, with 9 bases in between. The CDR3 DNA follows: TGTGCCAGCAGTGTAACTCTGATGAACACTGAAGCTTTCTTT. This sequence encodes CASSVTLMNTEAFF.

This clonotype was recorded many times. The genes are TRBV6-2 or TRBV6-3 and TRBJ1-1, with 7 bases identical to TRBD1. This CDR3 has 13 residues. The V gene end was trimmed by 4 bases and the J gene end by 8 bases; junction bases not matched to a gene: 7. CDR1 and CDR2 (germline): MNHEY, SVGEGT. CDR3 region: CASSWNDRVEAFF. CDR3 nucleotides: TGTGCCAGCAGTTGGAACGACAGGGTCGAAGCTTTCTTT.

This clonotype was counted between two and nine times. The chain recombines TRBV7-9 with TRBJ2-1; D uncertain. CDR3 length: 11 amino acids. Germline lookup yields CDR1 SEHNR and CDR2 FQNEAQ (reference sequence). V was trimmed by 4 bases and J by 8 bases, leaving 6 bases between them. CDR3 nucleotide sequence: TGTGCCAGCAGCTCAAGTTATGAGCAGTTCTTC. This sequence encodes CASSSSYEQFF.

This clonotype was detected many times. The chain has TRBV7-9 and TRBJ1-6, with D possibly matching TRBD1 (6 bases). V was trimmed by 3 bases and J by 5 bases, leaving 14 bases between them. The CDR3 covers 16 residues. From germline, CDR1 is SEHNR and CDR2 FQNEAQ (reference sequence). The chain's CDR3 is CASSFPGGADNSPLHF. As DNA, the CDR3 is TGTGCCAGCAGCTTCCCCGGGGGCGCGGATAATTCACCCCTCCACTTT.

This clonotype was recorded at least ten times. The chain combines TRBV12-3 or TRBV12-4 with TRBJ2-3, with D perhaps given as TRBD1 or TRBD2 (6 bases each). The V and J ends lost 3 bases and 4 bases respectively, with 11 bases between them. The CDR3 has 14 amino acids. The CDR3 reads CASSLRGGPDTQYF. The CDR3 nucleotides read TGTGCCAGCAGTTTGCGTGGGGGGCCAGATACGCAGTATTTT.

The V and J genes are TRBV4-1 and TRBJ1-5; TRBD1 might be the D (5 bases). V was cut by 1 base and J by 1 base, with 14 bases left in between. The CDR3 totals 17 residues. Germline V gene sequence: CDR1 MGHRA, CDR2 YSYEKL. The CDR3 DNA sequence: TGCGCCAGCAGCCAAGCCTTTCAGGGAAGGAGCAATCAGCCCCAGCATTTT. This encodes CASSQAFQGRSNQPQHF.

The chain is built from TRBV4-1 and TRBJ1-4, with D uncertain. Germline V gives CDR1 MGHRA, CDR2 YSYEKL. V was pared by 4 bases and J by 5 bases, with 8 bases between. The CDR3 runs to 13 residues. CDR3 sequence: CASSPRSNEKLFF. CDR3 DNA sequence: TGCGCCAGCAGCCCCAGGTCCAATGAAAAACTGTTTTTT.

There are many counts of this clonotype. The V and J genes are TRBV5-1 and TRBJ2-2, with no clear D. The germline V gene has CDR1 SGHRS and CDR2 YFSETQ. The CDR3 contains 13 residues. The V gene lost 0 bases and the J gene lost 5 bases, with 5 bases spanning the gap. The CDR3 DNA follows: TGCGCCAGCAGCTTGGTACAGACCGGGGAGCTGTTTTTT. Translated: CASSLVQTGELFF.

The chain recombines TRBV20-1 with TRBJ1-5, with TRBD1 matching over 7 bases. From germline, CDR1 is DFQATT and CDR2 SNEGSKA (reference sequence). With V trimmed by 0 bases and J by 0 bases, 11 bases remained unmatched. The CDR3 consists of 18 residues. CDR3 residues: CSARDLQGGYYSNQPQHF. The CDR3 DNA sequence: TGCAGTGCTAGAGATCTTCAGGGGGGATACTATAGCAATCAGCCCCAGCATTTT.

A few counts support this clonotype. The chain uses TRBV4-1 and TRBJ2-7, with TRBD1 matching over 7 bases. The germline CDR1 and CDR2 sequences are MGHRA and YSYEKL. The CDR3 consists of 15 residues. J gave up 3 bases and V 4 bases, and 9 bases lay outside the gene matches. The CDR3 nucleotides are TGCGCCAGCAGCCTTACGACAGGGTACGACTACGAGCAGTACTTC. This gives the protein CASSLTTGYDYEQYF.

Many counts were recorded for this clonotype. The gene calls are TRBV6-6 and TRBJ1-2, with 9 bases lining up with TRBD1. The V gene end was trimmed by 6 bases and the J gene end by 7 bases; junction bases not matched to a gene: 9. Germline V gene sequence: CDR1 MNHNY, CDR2 SVGAGI (reference sequence). There are 14 residues in the CDR3. The CDR3 nucleotides read TGTGCCAGCAGCCCCACAGGGGGCGGGAGTGGCTACACCTTC. This encodes CASSPTGGGSGYTF.

This clonotype has a handful of counts. This chain joins TRBV12-3 or TRBV12-4 and TRBJ1-1, with a possible D match to TRBD1 (5 bases). The CDR3 runs 12 residues. The ends were cut back, 6 bases at V and 4 bases at J, with 9 bases in the middle. The CDR3 DNA sequence: TGTGCCAGCAGCCAACAGGCCACTGAAGCTTTCTTT. Encoded protein: CASSQQATEAFF.

The rearrangement uses TRBV29-1 and TRBJ2-4; D gene unclear. CDR1 and CDR2 from the germline V gene are SQVTM and ANQGSEA. V lost 6 bases, J lost 2 bases, and 11 bases lay in between. CDR3 length: 13 residues. CDR3 coding DNA: TGCAGCGTATGGTCTCCATCCAAAAACATTCAGTACTTC. Protein product: CSVWSPSKNIQYF.

This clonotype has only a few counts. The chain couples TRBV18 to TRBJ1-2, with 8 bases fitting TRBD1. The J segment lost 4 bases and the V segment lost 4 bases, leaving 11 bases of the junction unmatched. CDR3 size: 16 residues. Germline V gene data show CDR1 as KGHSH and CDR2 as LQKENI. Here the CDR3 DNA reads TGTGCCAGCTCACTCATGGGACAGGAGTTAGTCTATGGCTACACCTTC. It specifies CASSLMGQELVYGYTF.

The rearrangement uses TRBV12-3 or TRBV12-4 and TRBJ2-7, with 8 nucleotides matching TRBD2. V lost 7 bases and J lost 3; bases outside the gene matches: 8. This CDR3 is 14 amino acids long. This CDR3 is CASTTTSGSYEQYF. CDR3 bases: TGTGCCAGCACAACAACTAGCGGTAGCTACGAGCAGTACTTC.

This clonotype was seen many times. The V and J genes are TRBV11-2 and TRBJ1-4, with TRBD1 as a possible D gene (5 bases). The germline gives CDR1 SGHAT, CDR2 FQNNGV. The germline V and J ends were trimmed by 3 bases and 0 bases, with 14 bases remaining between them. This CDR3 has 17 amino acids. CDR3 bases: TGTGCCAGCAGCTTGGGAGGGGCGACAGCAACTAATGAAAAACTGTTTTTT. Amino acids: CASSLGGATATNEKLFF. The full variable domain, with the rest looked up from reference TRBV11-2 and TRBJ1-4, is EAGVAQSPRYKIIEKRQSVAFWCNPISGHATLYWYQQILGQGPKLLIQFQNNGVVDDSQLPKDRFSAERLKGVDSTLKIQPAKLEDSAVYLCASSLGGATATNEKLFFGSGTQLSVL.

This clonotype has just a few counts. V usage is TRBV24-1 and J usage is TRBJ2-3; 9 positions match TRBD2. The CDR3 runs to 15 residues. In germline, CDR1 is KGHDR, CDR2 SFDVKD. Trimming cost V 6 bases and J 3 bases; bases outside gene matches: 6. CDR3 bases: TGTGCCACCAGTTACGGCGGGGGGGGAACAGATACGCAGTATTTT. Translated, it gives CATSYGGGGTDTQYF.

The V call is TRBV11-2, the J call TRBJ2-3, with 10 positions matching TRBD2. The germline gives CDR1 SGHAT, CDR2 FQNNGV. The CDR3 consists of 19 residues. With V trimmed by 2 bases and J by 7 bases, 18 bases remained unmatched. The CDR3 reads CASSLLSGGARTRGYTQYF. The CDR3 bases are TGTGCCAGCAGCTTATTGAGCGGGGGGGCCCGGACTCGTGGATATACGCAGTATTTT.

This chain connects TRBV12-3 or TRBV12-4 to TRBJ2-3; a weak D match, TRBD1 (5 bases). The germline V and J ends were trimmed by 5 bases and 1 base, with 10 bases remaining between them. The CDR3 spans 14 residues. This CDR3 is CASSLGAGTDTQYF. CDR3 coding DNA: TGTGCCAGCAGTCTAGGGGCAGGCACAGATACGCAGTATTTT.

The sample holds a few counts of this clonotype. The chain carries TRBV9 and TRBJ2-1, with D unresolved. Germline values: CDR1 SGDLS, CDR2 YYNGEE. Deletions cut 2 bases from V and 4 bases from J, with 4 bases between. The CDR3 runs 12 residues. For the CDR3, the DNA is TGTGCCAGCAGCGTGCATTACAATGAGCAGTTCTTC. Encoded protein: CASSVHYNEQFF.

This clonotype was seen more than once but under ten times. The rearrangement links TRBV7-9 to TRBJ2-1; D is unclear. Trimming removed 5 bases at V and 2 bases at J, with 10 bases between. The CDR3 spans 14 residues. The germline V gene encodes CDR1 SEHNR and CDR2 FQNEAQ (reference sequence). CDR3 DNA: TGTGCCAGCAGCCGACTTGAAGCCTACAATGAGCAGTTCTTC. It is translated as CASSRLEAYNEQFF. The entire variable domain, with the rest obtained from reference TRBV7-9 and TRBJ2-1, is as follows: DTGVSQNPRHKITKRGQNVTFRCDPISEHNRLYWYRQTLGQGPEFLTYFQNEAQLEKSRLLSDRFSAERPKGSFSTLEIQRTEQGDSAMYLCASSRLEAYNEQFFGPGTRLTVL.

This clonotype was found many times. An end of the junction does not agree with germline; a read error may underlie this. This rearrangement joins TRBV7-6 to TRBJ1-6; D unclear. The germline V gene encodes CDR1 SGHVS and CDR2 FNYEAQ. The CDR3 covers 17 residues. In nucleotides, the CDR3 is TGTGCCAGCAGCTTAGAGGCTGGCTTCGCGGCATATTCCCCCCTCCACTTT. This encodes CASSLEAGFAAYSPLHF.